This T cell receptor beta chain is from a study of T cell repertoires in ileal Crohn's disease (dated by TCRdb to about 2019). Regarding the complete study: At the time of surgery, roughly 35% of patients were active smokers, and the median duration of disease was 6.5 to 8.5 years. All patients had surgery for a complication: stricturing disease in about 60% and penetrating disease in roughly 39%. About half of the patients received postoperative therapy: ten to eleven received thiopurines and 15 to 20 received anti-TNF agents. Neoterminal ileum biopsies obtained at postoperative colonoscopy were designated as M6 samples. A prospective multicentre cohort supplied the roughly 57 Crohn's disease patients whose TCR repertoires were analysed. The study ran alongside a multicentre cohort designed to identify predictors of early endoscopic recurrence after ileocolonic resection. A Rutgeerts score above i0 was used to define endoscopic postoperative recurrence. A total of roughly 170 mucosal samples from about 50 patients were sequenced, with samples obtained at several locations on the surgical specimen and at postoperative endoscopy.

The label giving this sample's time point can be read as: neoterminal ileum biopsy at postoperative endoscopy, about 6 months after surgery. To be eligible, patients had to be adults with ileal or ileocolonic Crohn's disease and an indication for ileocolonic resection. Whole ileal mucosal biopsies were stored frozen at -80°C before DNA extraction. Genomic DNA was extracted from frozen whole biopsies with a TRizol-based method and quantified on a NanoDrop 2000 spectrophotometer. With respect to this clone: Its antigen is currently not known. No per-base quality is available; no much larger clone lies one base away.

The germline V gene supplies CDR1 MRHNA and CDR2 SNTAGT. V gives up 4 bases and J gives up 0 bases, and the segment between their germline ends measures 13 bases. The CDR3 spans 16 residues, from the cysteine through the phenylalanine. Left in the record is the CDR3 DNA by itself, 48 bases read in frame from the first base. For commercial TCRB immunosequencing, about 500 nanograms of biopsy DNA were submitted for each sample. Adaptive Biotechnology amplified the CDR3 regions from genomic DNA with a two-step multiplex PCR designed to control amplification bias. Primers covering every V and J gene segment were used in the first PCR, while barcodes and Illumina adapters were added in the second PCR. An Illumina instrument was used to sequence the CDR3 libraries. On the authors' methods: The analysis drew on both the pipelines supplied by the vendor and custom analysis of the raw data in R/Bioconductor running R version 3.3.0. Clonality, which ranges from 0 to 1, was calculated as the inverse of the normalised Shannon entropy across all productive clones. The repertoire share taken up by the top 100 clones defined high-frequency clones, and only clones that passed a 95% confidence test were kept. The Simpson index measured repertoire diversity, and the Morisita-Horn index measured overlap between samples. What TCRdb holds here is the immuneACCESS table cut down to in-frame rearrangements. Part of the clones is not present; checked against another copy, under half of the missing clones reflect an unresolved V gene, and the others are unexplained. V, J and clone size reflect that table, while D and trimming were determined from the DNA. The sample contains about 11,000 clones, 79% of them found a single time. Of the sample, 7.1% is held by the ten largest clones.

Overall study outcomes, separate from this receptor: Within the first year after surgery, the timing of postoperative endoscopy varied, and the median delay was nearly seven months. Compared with CD4 T cells, sorted CD8 T cells held more high-frequency clones, which suggests that the mucosal expansions were mostly CD8. Endoscopic recurrence was linked to a higher percentage of high-frequency clones at surgery, and recurrence occurred in every patient whose clonality exceeded 26.8% (18/57). Patients who were active smokers at surgery had a significantly higher proportion of clonal expansions than non-smokers (about 25% vs 20%, p=0.02). Only a subgroup of patients, of unstated size, had their mucosal CD4 and CD8 T cells sorted and sequenced.

Input material: ileal tissue. This clonotype was sampled from an adult with Crohn's disease. Recombination linked TRBV6-4 to TRBJ2-1; tentative D gene TRBD2, with 5 bases matching. DNA sequence: TGTGCCAGCAGTGTCGAAGCGGCGAGCTCCTACAATGAGCAGTTCTTC. Its translation is CASSVEAASSYNEQFF.